This paragraph covers one TCR beta chain sequence. The antigen is not known. The sample comes from a study of post-analysis software for immune sequencing data. The ends were cut back, 0 bases at V and 1 base at J, with 9 bases in the middle. The CDR3 has 15 amino acids. Germline values: CDR1 SEHNR, CDR2 FQNEAQ (reference sequence). Libraries were made from TCR beta cDNA, and they carried unique molecular identifiers. Once roughly 1 to 11 million T cells were used, about half a million cDNA molecules resulted. MiXCR, applied by TCRdb to the PCR reads, yields one record per CDR3 protein. This table holds roughly 400,000 distinct CDR3 sequences, over 30% found once. Study-wide findings and caveats: Significantly lower normalized Chao1 diversity was seen in multiple sclerosis patients than in controls. F measure showed strong co-clustering of same-batch samples. Five TRBV segments, including TRBV5-6, TRBV5-1 and TRBV20-1, were more frequent in patients than controls.

Sequencing was carried out using blood. The TCR comes from a girl aged 2 to 9 with multiple sclerosis. The chain joins TRBV7-9 to TRBJ2-5; D unclear. The CDR3 reads CASSLAGFTQETQYF. The CDR3 nucleotides are TGTGCCAGCAGCTTAGCCGGGTTTACCCAAGAGACCCAGTACTTC.